What follows describes a single T cell receptor (beta chain). This clone was detected a few times. This clone's antigen is unknown. The input lacks base qualities; no much larger clone sits a single base away. These data are taken from a study of T cell responses to AZD1222 COVID-19 vaccine (dated by TCRdb to about 2021). In the study overall: AZD1222 recipients with second doses at about 4 weeks or about 12 weeks were pooled, because spike-specific TCR depth and breadth did not differ between schedules. TCR sequencing was performed for some 250 trial participants, of whom around 200 were given two doses of AZD1222 and approximately 26 were given two doses of MenACWY control vaccine. Enrollment into the trials was organized by age into subgroups of 18-55, 56-69 and 70-plus years, and those subgroups contained around 150, 28 and 57 TCR-sequenced participants, respectively. General conclusions and limits of the study: The 56-69-year group was small, and its depth increase did not reach significance, likely because of low power. Conclusions about previously exposed vaccinees are limited, since just six AZD1222 recipients were seropositive for SARS-CoV-2 at baseline. Participants were mostly white British and included more females than males, and it was suggested by the authors that clonal diversity may have been underestimated. Spike-specific TCR breadth and depth rose significantly after two AZD1222 doses compared with day 0 and with MenACWY recipients. Because no day 14 peak-response samples were available, the repertoires could be characterized only after the peak T cell response. CD4 TCRs associated with the vaccine covered the entire spike protein, and the dominant responses were in regions 160-218 and 743-854. Epitopes outside the regions mutated in the B.1.351 and B.1.1.7 variants were reportedly recognized by nearly half of the unique spike-specific TCRs.

V and J are trimmed by 4 bases and 6 bases, and the gene matches miss 4 bases of the junction. Its CDR3 holds 13 amino acids, cysteine through phenylalanine. Only the CDR3 DNA stays, 39 bases, in frame from base 1. Sequences SNHLY (CDR1) and FYNNEI (CDR2) are obtained from the germline V gene. Taken with the paper, the label for time point translates to: baseline before first vaccination. The vaccinee samples were drawn from two UK trials, COV001 and COV002, one of which was a single-blind randomized controlled phase 2/3 trial testing AZD1222 (ChAdOx1 nCoV-19) in healthy adults. For TCRbeta chain sequencing, PBMC samples were collected from trial participants at day 0 and at day 28 after the second dose. The CDR3 regions of human TCRbeta chains were analyzed by immunosequencing. For the original study's pipeline: TCRs in the repertoires were matched against a reference library of SARS-CoV-2-specific TCRs that had been generated with the MIRA antigen-specificity platform. Breadth was defined as the fraction of unique TCRs that were SARS-CoV-2-associated, and depth was defined as the fraction of total T cells that were SARS-CoV-2-associated. Each spike-specific TCR was assigned to its reactive spike region and to a CD4 or CD8 class using the MIRA data. Log10-transformed breadth and depth values were compared by one-way ANOVA with Sidak's multiple comparisons tests. TCRdb took this table from immuneACCESS and kept in-frame rearrangements with V and J called. Such tables lack part of the clones; where checked against another copy, unresolved V genes explain under half of the gap, and the rest is unexplained. V, J and clone size are taken as reported in that table, and D and trimming were inferred from the DNA itself. Across this sample there are 100,000 to 150,000 clones, with about 93% seen only once. 5.4% of the sample is taken by the ten largest.

The TCR originated in an adult in good health. The starting material was peripheral blood, obtained on day 0 of AZD1222 vaccination. The sequence is built from TRBV2 and TRBJ1-2; 8 of the junction bases match TRBD1. At the DNA level, the sequence is TGTGCCAGCAGTGCGGGACAGGCGCATGGCTACACCTTC. Its protein product is CASSAGQAHGYTF.